This T cell receptor delta chain was captured in a study of gamma-delta chains in newborns, infants, children. Study as a whole: Polyclonal expansion of innate γδ T cells after birth follows microbial exposure.

Germline V gene sequence: CDR1 TSWWSYY, CDR2 QGS. This CDR3 contains 18 residues. J gave up 0 bases and V 2 bases, and 12 bases lay outside the gene matches. TCRdb re-identified clones in the reads via CATT. This sample has around 3,900 delta-chain clones; 6.2% occur once, and the top ten carry approximately 15%. The source is a child who was a newborn, infant or young child, either healthy, febrile or measles-vaccinated (not recorded which). The material sequenced was blood. This chain uses TRDV1 with TRDJ1; 7 nucleotides agree with TRDD3. CDR3 nucleotides: TGTGCTCTTGGGGAATCTCCGATTGGGGGAAAGTACACCGATAAACTCATCTTT. Translated, it gives CALGESPIGGKYTDKLIF.